This TCR beta chain was sequenced in a study of Ad26.COV2.S vaccination and SARS-CoV-2 variants. Study at large: By the intramuscular route, Ad26.COV2.S was given once, or twice 56 days apart. General study results and limits: Assessments of TCR breadth and depth may have underestimated the total T cell responses.

Clones were read by immunoSEQ multiplex PCR, and TCRdb kept only the in-frame ones, dropping some. The top ten clones hold about 13% of a sample with about 480,000 clones, around nine tenths of them seen once. Of note for this clone: Its antigen is unidentified.

V dropped 2 bases and J dropped 7 bases, with 8 bases sitting between them. CDR1 ENHRY and CDR2 SYGVKD come from the germline V gene. This CDR3 has 12 amino acids. The treatment here: roughly 19 received Ad26.COV2.S at low or high dose, single or two shots; roughly five received placebo; per-sample allocation not given. Each sample was drawn 63 days after the first injection (of vaccine or placebo). This TCR derives from a person aged 18 to 59 who received the Ad26.COV2.S COVID-19 vaccine or a placebo. The starting material was peripheral blood, obtained in a trial of Ad26.COV2.S vaccine versus placebo. V is TRBV10-3 and J is TRBJ1-1; D is unclear. CDR3 coding DNA: TGTGCCATCAGTGAGGTGGGGATTGAAGCTTTCTTT. Its translation: CAISEVGIEAFF.